This paragraph covers one TCR beta chain sequence. Its antigen remains unidentified. V lost 2 bases and J lost 1; bases outside the gene matches: 11. The CDR3 contains 18 residues. CDR1 LNHDA and CDR2 SQIVND come from the germline V gene (reference sequence). This table comes from immunoSEQ multiplex PCR, and its TCRdb copy is limited to in-frame clones, with some not included. The data contain just over 20,000 clones, about 88% of them singletons. This specimen belongs to a study of graft-versus-host responses after intestinal transplantation. Turning to the study itself: Anti-thymocyte globulin was used for induction in all recipients, who then took tacrolimus and steroids for around 3 years. Study-wide results and caveats: Present in recipient marrow, GvH clones included some that appeared first in ileum or blood. Early post-transplant HvG declines tracked with peak circulating GvH clone levels.

This sequence was found in a human patient who received an intestinal transplant, so some T cells may come from the graft donor. The V call is TRBV19, the J call TRBJ2-3, with TRBD2 matching over 8 bases. The sample here was PBMCs, taken around 65 days after intestinal transplantation. The CDR3 protein is CASSIHSGGALGTDTQYF. Written as DNA, the CDR3 is TGTGCCAGTAGTATACACAGCGGGGGAGCCCTAGGCACAGATACGCAGTATTTT.